The 24 T cell receptor beta chains reported below all come from one sample, sequenced in a study of human T cells and chemical hapten exposure. Sample time point: pre-sensitization, week 0. Treatment: therapeutic diphenylcyclopropenone sensitization with weekly scalp DPC. MiXCR was run by TCRdb on the RACE reads, yielding one entry per CDR3 protein. The sample lists some 300,000 distinct CDR3 sequences, approximately 5.8% occurring once. Sequencing was performed on whole blood, taken in connection with sensitization to the hapten diphenylcyclopropenone (DPC). All receptors derive from a woman between 18 and 29 years old with alopecia areata. Some clones in this sample may be carry-over from other donors' samples.

This clonotype was seen a few times. The V and J genes are TRBV4-3 and TRBJ2-4, with 11 nucleotides matching TRBD1. There are 18 residues in the CDR3. Losses at the gene ends were 3 bases for V and 7 bases for J; bases not matched to a gene: 14. The germline gives CDR1 LGHNA, CDR2 YSLEER. CDR3 nucleotide sequence: TGCGCCAGCAGCCAGGGCTTCTCCGGGACAGGGGGTAGTAACATTCAGTACTTC. Translating it yields CASSQGFSGTGGSNIQYF.

The sample holds many counts of this clonotype. The V gene is TRBV7-2, the J gene TRBJ2-3; a weak D match, TRBD1 (6 bases). Germline CDR1 reads SGHTA; CDR2 reads FQGNSA. V gave up 7 bases and J gave up 6 bases, with 20 bases separating them. The CDR3 sequence is 15 residues long. The CDR3 DNA sequence: TGTGCCAGCAAAAGACCGGGATCGAGGGGGGATACGCAGTATTTT. Translated, it gives CASKRPGSRGDTQYF.

This clonotype occurred a few times. This chain connects TRBV27 to TRBJ2-7; TRBD1 agrees at 9 bases. The CDR3 contains 15 residues. V lost 6 bases to trimming and J lost 5 bases; unmatched junction nucleotides: 11. Germline-derived CDR1 and CDR2 are MNHEY and SMNVEV (reference sequence). The CDR3 is CASSLQRDRDHEQYF. The CDR3 nucleotides are TGTGCCAGCAGCCTACAGAGGGACAGGGACCACGAGCAGTACTTC.

In its sample, this clonotype was seen many times. This rearrangement joins TRBV12-3 or TRBV12-4 to TRBJ2-7; tentative D call: TRBD1 (6 bases). The V end lost 2 bases, the J end lost 5 bases, and 10 bases lay between the germline ends. This CDR3 has 13 residues. CDR3 loop: CASSLSRGNEQYF. The DNA for the CDR3 is TGTGCCAGCAGTTTATCCAGGGGTAACGAGCAGTACTTC.

The chain couples TRBV5-1 to TRBJ1-1, with unresolved D. V lost 0 bases to trimming and J lost 3 bases, with 9 bases between them. The CDR3 is 14 residues long. The germline V gene encodes CDR1 SGHRS and CDR2 YFSETQ. CDR3 protein: CASSLAQGYTEAFF. In nucleotides, the CDR3 is TGCGCCAGCAGCTTGGCCCAAGGGTACACTGAAGCTTTCTTT.

There are a few counts of this clonotype. The chain links TRBV4-2 to TRBJ2-2, with a possible D match to TRBD1 (5 bases). Per germline, CDR1 LGHNA and CDR2 YNFKEQ. V lost 1 base, J lost 0 bases, and 6 bases lay in between. The CDR3 runs to 15 residues. The DNA of the CDR3 is TGTGCCAGCAGCCAAGGACAGACGAACACCGGGGAGCTGTTTTTT. This encodes CASSQGQTNTGELFF.

The CDR3 sequence: CASSYGGPGNTIYF. DNA for the CDR3: TGCGCCAGCAGCTACGGAGGGCCTGGAAACACCATATATTTT. This rearrangement joins TRBV5-1 to TRBJ1-3; D unresolved. CDR1 and CDR2 from the germline V gene are SGHRS and YFSETQ. There are 14 residues in the CDR3. Trimming took off 3 bases at V and 2 bases at J, with 9 bases between the two ends.

The chain couples TRBV7-9 to TRBJ1-5, with a weak D call TRBD1 (5 bases). CDR3 size: 16 residues. Per germline, CDR1 SEHNR and CDR2 FQNEAQ (reference sequence). The V end lost 5 bases, the J end lost 5 bases, and 19 bases lay between the germline ends. CDR3 residues: CASSDAEFGAHQPQHF. CDR3 in DNA: TGTGCCAGCAGCGACGCTGAGTTCGGGGCTCATCAGCCCCAGCATTTT.

The chain recombines TRBV3-1 with TRBJ1-5; 11 bases agree with TRBD1. CDR1 is LGHDT and CDR2 is YNNKEL in the germline V gene (reference sequence). Germline trimming cut 5 bases from V and 10 bases from J; bases unmatched to any gene: 4. The CDR3 has 13 amino acids. The CDR3 spells CASSGQGASPQHF. The CDR3, as DNA: TGTGCCAGCAGCGGACAGGGGGCTAGCCCCCAGCATTTT. The full variable domain, its missing parts supplied by reference TRBV3-1 and TRBJ1-5, is DTAVSQTPKYLVTQMGNDKSIKCEQNLGHDTMYWYKQDSKKFLKIMFSYNNKELIINETVPNRFSPKSPDKAHLNLHINSLELGDSAVYFCASSGQGASPQHFGDGTRLSIL.

CDR3 loop: CASSQDPRDTEAFF. The CDR3 coding sequence is TGCGCCAGCAGCCAAGACCCCAGGGACACTGAAGCTTTCTTT. The chain uses TRBV4-3 and TRBJ1-1; the D gene is possibly TRBD1 (5 bases). V was trimmed by 0 bases and J by 3 bases, leaving 8 bases between them. The CDR3 is 14 residues long. Germline-derived CDR1 and CDR2 are LGHNA and YSLEER.

V is TRBV5-1 and J is TRBJ1-2; possible D gene TRBD1, 5 bases. The CDR3 runs to 14 residues. Germline V gene lookup returns CDR1 SGHRS and CDR2 YFSETQ. Trimming cost V 0 bases and J 3 bases, with 9 bases left between them. CDR3 region: CASSLDGGDYGYTF. CDR3 DNA sequence: TGCGCCAGCAGCTTGGATGGAGGGGACTATGGCTACACCTTC.

The rearrangement joins TRBV2 to TRBJ2-3, with 9 bases fitting TRBD1. Trimming cost V 6 bases and J 4 bases; bases outside gene matches: 5. The CDR3 consists of 14 residues. From germline, CDR1 is SNHLY and CDR2 FYNNEI. The CDR3 DNA reads as TGTGCCAGCAGATGGGACAGGGCGCCAGATACGCAGTATTTT. This sequence encodes CASRWDRAPDTQYF.

About this clonotype itself: A much larger clone lies a single base off, so this may be a read error. The chain combines TRBV29-1 with TRBJ2-6; D possibly uses TRBD1 or TRBD2 (5 bases each). Germline-derived CDR1 and CDR2 are SQVTM and ANQGSEA. This CDR3 comprises 16 residues. The CDR3 spells CSVEGMGDSGAYVLTF. As DNA, the CDR3 is TGCAGCGTTGAAGGTATGGGAGACTCTGGGGCCTACGTCCTGACTTTC.

Ten or more counts support this clonotype. The chain has TRBV28 and TRBJ1-2; D gene uncertain. The CDR3 extends over 13 amino acids. Germline CDR1 and CDR2: MDHEN and SYDVKM. Trimming shortened V by 7 bases and J by 2 bases, and 11 bases separated the two germline ends. DNA of the CDR3: TGTGCCAGCACCCCGACTGTGAACTATGGCTACACCTTC. Protein: CASTPTVNYGYTF.

The genes are TRBV5-1 and TRBJ2-3; the match to TRBD1 covers 7 bases. V was clipped by 7 bases and J by 0 bases; unmatched bases: 5. The CDR3 consists of 14 residues. CDR1 is SGHRS, CDR2 YFSETQ, per germline. The CDR3 coding sequence is TGCGCCAGCCGAGGGACAGTAAGCACAGATACGCAGTATTTT. It translates to CASRGTVSTDTQYF.

This clonotype was picked up many times. The chain combines TRBV7-2 with TRBJ1-3; the D is unclear. The CDR3 length is 15 residues. Between the trimmed V and J ends, which lost 4 bases and 2 bases, there was a span of 12 bases. Germline-derived CDR1 and CDR2 are SGHTA and FQGNSA. The CDR3 DNA follows: TGTGCCAGCAGCTCCGAGAGCTTACCTGGAAACACCATATATTTT. This codes for CASSSESLPGNTIYF.

The chain has TRBV15 and TRBJ1-6, with 7 bases identical to TRBD1. The CDR3 loop spans 15 amino acids. V trimming: 0 bases; J trimming: 10 bases; junction bases outside the gene matches: 6. Germline V gene data show CDR1 as LNHNV and CDR2 as YYDKDF (reference sequence). CDR3 amino acids: CATSRDRQGGSPLHF. The CDR3 DNA reads TGTGCCACCAGCAGAGATCGACAGGGAGGCTCACCCCTCCACTTT.

This clonotype occurred a few times. The gene calls are TRBV5-1 and TRBJ2-5; possible D gene TRBD1, 5 bases. V gave up 2 bases and J gave up 5 bases, with 16 bases separating them. The CDR3 is 15 residues long. Germline V CDR1 and CDR2: SGHRS, YFSETQ. CDR3 in amino acids: CASSFIGAEKETQYF. The CDR3 bases are TGCGCCAGCAGCTTTATAGGGGCGGAAAAGGAGACCCAGTACTTC.

The table lists this clonotype with a few counts. The genes are TRBV7-2 and TRBJ1-4, with a tentative D call TRBD1 (5 bases). Trimming left V 5 bases short and J 4 bases short, with 17 bases between. CDR3 length: 16 amino acids. Germline CDR1 is SGHTA and CDR2 is FQGNSA. This chain's CDR3 is CASSPRGRPNNEKLFF. For the CDR3, the DNA is TGTGCCAGCAGCCCCCGGGGCAGACCTAATAATGAAAAACTGTTTTTT.

Ten or more counts support this clonotype. The chain couples TRBV27 to TRBJ1-5, with no clear D. Germline V gene lookup returns CDR1 MNHEY and CDR2 SMNVEV (reference sequence). The CDR3 runs 14 residues. The V gene lost 3 bases and the J gene lost 7 bases, with 13 bases spanning the gap. The CDR3 region has the DNA TGTGCCAGCAGTTTCGGTAAAGGGAACCAGCCCCAGCATTTT. Translated, it gives CASSFGKGNQPQHF.

The CDR3 here is CASSLKVSGGRGRDQPQHF. CDR3 sequence (DNA): TGTGCCAGCAGCTTGAAGGTTTCAGGGGGAAGGGGCAGGGACCAGCCCCAGCATTTT. The rearrangement joins TRBV5-6 to TRBJ1-5; TRBD1 matches 7 bases. V shed 1 base, J shed 7 bases, and the junction held 20 bases outside the gene matches. Germline V gene data show CDR1 as SGHDT and CDR2 as YYEEEE. The CDR3 sequence is 19 residues long.

This clonotype was counted a few times. The chain recombines TRBV6-5 with TRBJ2-6; D gene uncertain. Trimming pared 6 bases from V and 4 bases from J, leaving 16 bases between. CDR1 MNHEY and CDR2 SVGAGI come from the germline V gene. The CDR3 is 16 amino acids. DNA for the CDR3: TGTGCCAGCAGGGCCCGGATGAGAACGGGGGCCAACGTCCTGACTTTC. This codes for CASRARMRTGANVLTF.

This clonotype was detected only a few times. The chain carries TRBV10-3 and TRBJ1-2; 7 positions match TRBD1. The CDR3 is 13 amino acids. V was pared by 9 bases and J by 6 bases, with 10 bases of the junction left unmatched. The V gene's germline CDR1 is ENHRY and CDR2 SYGVKD. The CDR3: CAISSGTVDGYTF. Here the CDR3 DNA reads TGTGCCATTTCGTCCGGGACAGTTGATGGCTACACCTTC.

CDR3 residues: CASSIGRDSSYEQYF. CDR3 nucleotides: TGTGCCAGTAGTATAGGCCGGGACAGTTCCTACGAGCAGTACTTC. The chain is built from TRBV19 and TRBJ2-7; the match to TRBD1 covers 7 bases. The V segment lost 1 base and the J segment 1 base; nucleotides outside the gene matches: 4. In germline, CDR1 is LNHDA, CDR2 SQIVND (reference sequence). This CDR3 has 15 residues.